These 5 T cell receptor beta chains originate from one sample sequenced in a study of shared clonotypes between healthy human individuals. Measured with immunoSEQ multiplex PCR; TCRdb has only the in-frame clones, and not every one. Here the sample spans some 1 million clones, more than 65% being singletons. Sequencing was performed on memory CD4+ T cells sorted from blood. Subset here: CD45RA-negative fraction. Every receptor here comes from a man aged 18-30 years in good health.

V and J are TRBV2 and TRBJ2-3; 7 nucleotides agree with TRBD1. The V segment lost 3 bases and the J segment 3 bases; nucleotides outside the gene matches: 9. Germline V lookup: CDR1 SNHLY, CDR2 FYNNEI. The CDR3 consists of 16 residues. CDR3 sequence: CASSDSDRLGTDTQYF. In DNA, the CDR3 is TGTGCCAGCAGTGATTCGGACAGGCTAGGGACAGATACGCAGTATTTT.

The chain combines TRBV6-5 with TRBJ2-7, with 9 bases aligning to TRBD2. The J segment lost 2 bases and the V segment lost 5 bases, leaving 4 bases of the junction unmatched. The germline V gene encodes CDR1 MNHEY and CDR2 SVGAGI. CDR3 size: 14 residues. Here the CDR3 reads CASSPPSGTYEQYF. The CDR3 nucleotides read TGTGCCAGCAGTCCCCCTAGCGGGACCTACGAGCAGTACTTC.

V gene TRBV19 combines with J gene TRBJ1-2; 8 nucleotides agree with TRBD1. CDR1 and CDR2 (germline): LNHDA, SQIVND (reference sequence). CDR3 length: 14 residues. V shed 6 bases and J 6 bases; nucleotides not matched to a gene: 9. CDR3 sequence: CASSLEDRADGYTF. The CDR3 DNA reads TGTGCCAGTAGCCTAGAGGACAGGGCCGATGGCTACACCTTC.

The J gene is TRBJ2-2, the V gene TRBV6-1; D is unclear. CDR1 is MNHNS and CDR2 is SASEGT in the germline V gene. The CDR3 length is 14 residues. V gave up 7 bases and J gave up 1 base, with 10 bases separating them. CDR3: CASTSARNTGELFF. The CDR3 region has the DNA TGTGCCAGCACCTCCGCGCGGAACACCGGGGAGCTGTTTTTT.

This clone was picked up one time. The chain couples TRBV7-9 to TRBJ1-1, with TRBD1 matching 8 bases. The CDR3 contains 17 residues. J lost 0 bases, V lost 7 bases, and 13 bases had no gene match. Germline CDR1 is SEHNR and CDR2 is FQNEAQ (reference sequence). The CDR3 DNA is TGTGCCAGCAACCGCAGGGGGCCAGGGGAACTGAACACTGAAGCTTTCTTT. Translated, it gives CASNRRGPGELNTEAFF.